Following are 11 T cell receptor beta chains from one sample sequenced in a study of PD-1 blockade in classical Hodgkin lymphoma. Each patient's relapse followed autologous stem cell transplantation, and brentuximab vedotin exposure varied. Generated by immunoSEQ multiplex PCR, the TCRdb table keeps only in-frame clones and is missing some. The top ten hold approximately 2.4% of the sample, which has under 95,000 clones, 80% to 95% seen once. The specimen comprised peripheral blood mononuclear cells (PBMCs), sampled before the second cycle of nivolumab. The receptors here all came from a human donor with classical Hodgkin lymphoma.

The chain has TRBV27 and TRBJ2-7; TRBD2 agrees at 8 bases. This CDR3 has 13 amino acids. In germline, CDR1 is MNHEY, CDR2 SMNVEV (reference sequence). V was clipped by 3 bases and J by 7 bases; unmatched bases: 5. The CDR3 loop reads CASSFSPSGEQYF. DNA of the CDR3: TGTGCCAGCAGTTTTTCCCCTAGCGGGGAGCAGTACTTC.

CDR3 amino acids: CASSLSTGWGNQPQHF. In nucleotides, the CDR3 is TGTGCCAGCAGTTTGTCTACAGGGTGGGGCAATCAGCCCCAGCATTTT. The rearrangement links TRBV28 to TRBJ1-5; tentatively, D is TRBD1 (6 bases). This CDR3 spans 16 amino acids. Trimming stripped 3 bases from V and 2 bases from J, with 14 bases between. CDR1 and CDR2 from the germline V gene are MDHEN and SYDVKM.

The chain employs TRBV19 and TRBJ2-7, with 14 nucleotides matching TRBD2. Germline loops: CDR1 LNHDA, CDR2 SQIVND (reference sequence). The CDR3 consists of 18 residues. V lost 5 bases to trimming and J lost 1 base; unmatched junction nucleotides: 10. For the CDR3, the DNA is TGTGCCAGTAGTCTGGGACGTGGACTAGCGGGAGGATCCTACGAGCAGTACTTC. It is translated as CASSLGRGLAGGSYEQYF.

CDR3 sequence: CASSFYLPGLADYNEQFF. CDR3 DNA: TGTGCCAGCAGTTTCTATTTGCCGGGACTAGCGGATTACAATGAGCAGTTCTTC. The V call is TRBV27, the J call TRBJ2-1; 11 bases match TRBD2. Germline-derived CDR1 and CDR2 are MNHEY and SMNVEV (reference sequence). The CDR3 contains 18 residues. The V gene end was trimmed by 3 bases and the J gene end by 4 bases; junction bases not matched to a gene: 11.

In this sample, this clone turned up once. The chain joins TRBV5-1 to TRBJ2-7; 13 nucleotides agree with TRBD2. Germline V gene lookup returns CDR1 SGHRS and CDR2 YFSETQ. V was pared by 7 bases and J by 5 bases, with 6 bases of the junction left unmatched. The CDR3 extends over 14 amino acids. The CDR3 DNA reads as TGCGCCAGCGCGACTAGCGGGAGGTCCCACGAGCAGTACTTC. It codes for CASATSGRSHEQYF.

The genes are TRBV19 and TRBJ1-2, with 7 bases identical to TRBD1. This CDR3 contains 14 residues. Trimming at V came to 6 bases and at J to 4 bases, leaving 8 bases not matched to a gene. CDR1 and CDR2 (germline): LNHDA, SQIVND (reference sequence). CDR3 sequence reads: CASRARQGVYGYTF. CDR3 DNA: TGTGCCAGTAGAGCCCGGCAGGGGGTCTATGGCTACACCTTC. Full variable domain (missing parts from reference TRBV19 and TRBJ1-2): DGGITQSPKYLFRKEGQNVTLSCEQNLNHDAMYWYRQDPGQGLRLIYYSQIVNDFQKGDIAEGYSVSREKKESFPLTVTSAQKNPTAFYLCASRARQGVYGYTFGSGTRLTVV.

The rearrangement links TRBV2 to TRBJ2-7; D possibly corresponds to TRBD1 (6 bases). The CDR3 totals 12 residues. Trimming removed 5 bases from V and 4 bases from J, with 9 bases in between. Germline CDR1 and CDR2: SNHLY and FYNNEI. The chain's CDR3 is CASSPQGYEQYF. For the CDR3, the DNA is TGTGCCAGCAGTCCACAGGGATACGAGCAGTACTTC.

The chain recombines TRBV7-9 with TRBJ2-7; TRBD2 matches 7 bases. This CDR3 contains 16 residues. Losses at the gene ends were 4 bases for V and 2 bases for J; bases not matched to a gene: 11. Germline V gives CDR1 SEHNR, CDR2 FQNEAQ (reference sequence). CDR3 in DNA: TGTGCCAGCAGCTCGATCCCCGGCGGGAGAACCTACGAGCAGTACTTC. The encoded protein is CASSSIPGGRTYEQYF.

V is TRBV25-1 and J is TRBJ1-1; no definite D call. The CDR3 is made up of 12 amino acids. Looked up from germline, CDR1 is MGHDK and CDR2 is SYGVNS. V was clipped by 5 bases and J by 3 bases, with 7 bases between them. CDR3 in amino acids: CASSWSDTEAFF. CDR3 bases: TGTGCCAGCAGTTGGTCCGACACTGAAGCTTTCTTT.

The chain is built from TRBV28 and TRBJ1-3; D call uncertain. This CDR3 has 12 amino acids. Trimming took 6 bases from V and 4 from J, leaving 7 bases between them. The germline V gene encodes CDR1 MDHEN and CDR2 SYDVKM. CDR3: CASSLPGNTIYF. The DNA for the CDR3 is TGTGCCAGCAGCCTACCAGGAAACACCATATATTTT.

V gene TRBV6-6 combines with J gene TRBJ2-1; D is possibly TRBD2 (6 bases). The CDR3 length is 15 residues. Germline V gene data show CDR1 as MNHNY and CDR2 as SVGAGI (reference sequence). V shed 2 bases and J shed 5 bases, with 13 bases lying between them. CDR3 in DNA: TGTGCCAGCAGTTACCGAGCGGGTGGAAACAATGAGCAGTTCTTC. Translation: CASSYRAGGNNEQFF.